This passage covers 3 T cell receptor beta chains from one sample sequenced in a study of T cells in Graves' hyperthyroidism and ophthalmopathy. Researchers took RNA transcripts and amplified the TCR beta CDR3 regions from them. First-round RT-PCR of the TCR CDR3 relied on the HTBI primer set. Each CDR3 protein gets one entry after TCRdb re-called the multiplex PCR reads with MiXCR. In the table there are hundreds of thousands of distinct CDR3 sequences, about 20% of which are singletons. Sequencing input: blood. These receptor sequences come from a man aged 35 to 55 with Graves' ophthalmopathy.

This clonotype was counted at least ten times. V and J are TRBV30 and TRBJ1-1; D is ambiguous. CDR1 is GTSNPN and CDR2 is SVGIG in the germline V gene (reference sequence). The CDR3 spans 12 residues. V gave up 2 bases and J gave up 4 bases, with 8 bases separating them. The CDR3 loop reads CAWSFEITEAFF. The CDR3 DNA reads TGTGCCTGGAGTTTTGAAATCACTGAAGCTTTCTTT.

V usage is TRBV4-1 and J usage is TRBJ1-2, with D hard to call. CDR1 is MGHRA and CDR2 is YSYEKL in the germline V gene. The CDR3 is 13 residues long. Trimming took 0 bases from V and 10 from J, leaving 12 bases between them. CDR3 loop: CASSQERNSFYTF. The CDR3 coding sequence is TGCGCCAGCAGCCAAGAACGGAACTCCTTCTACACCTTC.

This clonotype was found a few times. V gene TRBV5-1 combines with J gene TRBJ2-5; no clear D. Trimming cost V 1 base and J 2 bases, with 12 bases left between them. The CDR3 sequence is 15 residues long. Germline V gene sequence: CDR1 SGHRS, CDR2 YFSETQ. For the CDR3, the DNA is TGCGCCAGCAGCTTGTTTGTGGGCAGACAAGAGACCCAGTACTTC. Translating gives CASSLFVGRQETQYF.